This T cell receptor beta chain was documented in a study of read filtering for tumor transcriptome and immune sequencing. Overall study: Whole-transcriptome libraries were prepared after DNase treatment.

From roughly 390 ng of RNA, a library with molecular barcoded alpha/delta and beta/gamma adaptors was made. One entry per CDR3 protein results from TCRdb running MiXCR on the reads. Of 100,000 to 150,000 distinct CDR3 sequences in the sample, around 13% were seen once. Germline values: CDR1 LGHDT, CDR2 YNNKEL (reference sequence). The length of the CDR3 is 16 residues. With 3 bases removed from V and 7 bases from J, the gap between germline ends came to 19 bases. Many counts were recorded for this clonotype. As yet, its antigen is unknown. Study-level points and caveats: In IR-seq, single-read clonotypes were roughly 80% of clonotypes but about 3.5% of reads. Even smaller IR-seq throughput identified most shared clonotypes.

Sequences were obtained from a population of CD138-negative cells sorted from bone marrow. V is TRBV3-1 and J is TRBJ2-1; D might be TRBD1 (6 bases). This TCR was sampled from a donor at least 40 years old with multiple myeloma. CDR3 in DNA: TGTGCCAGCAGCCAGGGCTATTCTCTAACAGGGAATGAGCAGTTCTTC. Translating it yields CASSQGYSLTGNEQFF.